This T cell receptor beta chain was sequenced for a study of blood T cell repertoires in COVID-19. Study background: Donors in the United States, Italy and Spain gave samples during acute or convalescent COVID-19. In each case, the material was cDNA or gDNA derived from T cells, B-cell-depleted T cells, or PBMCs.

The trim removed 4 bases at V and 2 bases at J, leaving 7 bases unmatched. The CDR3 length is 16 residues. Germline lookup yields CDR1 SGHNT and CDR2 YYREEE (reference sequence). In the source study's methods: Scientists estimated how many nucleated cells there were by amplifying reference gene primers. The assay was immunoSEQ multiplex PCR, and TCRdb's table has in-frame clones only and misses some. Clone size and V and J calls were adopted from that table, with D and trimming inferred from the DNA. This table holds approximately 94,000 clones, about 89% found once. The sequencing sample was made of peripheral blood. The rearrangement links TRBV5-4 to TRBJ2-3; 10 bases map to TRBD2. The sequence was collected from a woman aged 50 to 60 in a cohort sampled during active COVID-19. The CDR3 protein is CASSPRTSGTTDTQYF. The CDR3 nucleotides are TGTGCCAGCAGCCCTCGGACTAGCGGAACCACAGATACGCAGTATTTT.